This T cell receptor (beta chain) appears in the sequencing data of a study of blood T cell repertoires in COVID-19. This CDR3 contains 12 residues. CDR1 is SGDLS and CDR2 is YYNGEE in the germline V gene. V lost 3 bases and J 9 bases, leaving 10 bases between the germline ends. This clone was detected a few times. Profiling relied on immunoSEQ multiplex PCR, and the TCRdb table lists in-frame clones only, not all of them. The sample has some 150,000 clones, around 81% seen once. The clonotype comes from a human donor with acute or convalescent COVID-19. The donor label of this sample is uncertain. The V and J genes are TRBV9 and TRBJ2-1, with a weak D call TRBD2 (6 bases). Sample: peripheral blood. The chain's CDR3 is CASSAGRSEQFF. The DNA of the CDR3 is TGTGCCAGCAGCGCGGGGAGGTCTGAGCAGTTCTTC.